Here is one T cell receptor gamma chain with its context. This clone came up a few times. Its antigen remains unidentified. One base away there is no much larger clone; base qualities are not given. For each case, genomic DNA was extracted from ten 5-um FFPE scrolls with the QIAamp DNA FFPE tissue kit. To test whether coeliac disease could be classified from the TCR repertoire, the study used duodenal biopsies that were formalin-fixed paraffin-embedded, fully anonymised, and surplus to diagnostic needs. The controls had no clinical or histological suspicion of coeliac disease and had upper endoscopy for reflux, dyspepsia or gastritis. The entry originates in a study of intestinal T cells in coeliac disease (dated by TCRdb to the early 2020s). Turning to the overall study: In the TRG cohort, the mean age of coeliac patients was 15 to 16 years compared with approximately 50 years for controls, so the coeliac patients were much younger than the controls. Duodenal biopsies from over 30 coeliac disease patients and 21 non-coeliac controls were included in a second, larger TCR-gamma (TRG) cohort. The TCR-delta (TRD) cohort comprised duodenal biopsies from around eleven coeliac disease patients and around eleven non-coeliac controls. What the study reported, not specific to this receptor: FFPE-derived DNA was found to be relatively degraded, and loss of a proportion of TCR sequences in each sample was likely caused by this degradation. TRG clustering correctly classified most of the 54 biopsies (about 94%), with a reported leave-one-out accuracy of roughly 90%. The coeliac group and the control group were significantly different in age, but an analysis split by age did not give significant classification. All 22 biopsies in training were correctly classified by TRD kmer-based clustering, and a leave-one-out accuracy of approximately 89% was reported. There was no way to tell repeated CDR3 amino acid sequences apart from PCR duplicates.

Library method: multiplex PCR. This sample was sequenced with an Ion Torrent PGM. TRG repertoires were amplified from 150 to 200 ng of biopsy DNA with the LymphoTrack kit, in which Illumina adapters are carried by the primers. TRG amplicons were purified using AMPure XP beads, were quantified on a 2100 Bioanalyzer, and were pooled equimolarly. TRG libraries were sequenced on an Ion PGM instrument. On the authors' methods: Using FastX, any read was removed if more than 10% of its nucleotides had quality scores below the third quartile calculated per patient. IMGT/HighV-QUEST was used to align reads in order to assign V, D and J genes, locate CDR3 regions and judge functionality. Sequences were converted to amino acids, and every sequence predicted to be non-functional was removed. CDR3s were broken into kmers both with and without positional annotation, kmer frequencies were analysed by PCA, and samples were clustered using each of the 1023 combinations of PCs 1-10. Leave-one-out cross-validation was used to validate the classification, with parameters re-optimised on the remaining samples in each round. Shannon diversity was calculated with the vegan R package from repeated random subsamples, each the size of the lowest read count. Via CATT, TCRdb reprocessed the public reads, and rows with identical DNA were then joined. These V and J calls rely on TCRdb rather than the paper's analysis. Here the sample has roughly 370 gamma-chain clones; 50% occur a single time. About half of the sample goes to the ten largest clones.

V trim: 8 bases; J trim: 0 bases; unmatched bases: 4. The CDR3 covers 14 residues, taking in both the cysteine and the phenylalanine. The entry retains the CDR3 DNA only, 42 bases that are in frame from base 1. This chain is built from TRGV10 and TRGJP1. TRGV10 is given ORF status, its function remaining uncertain. Material for sequencing was a duodenal biopsy. The TCR sequence derives from a human donor who served as a control with a normal duodenal biopsy, not a healthy volunteer. The DNA is TGTGCTGCGTGGGCCTATACCACTGGTTGGTTCAAGATATTT. Its translation is CAAWAYTTGWFKIF.